The TCR beta chain described here comes from a study of blood T cell repertoires in COVID-19. CDR3 length equals 14 residues. The V end was cut by 5 bases, the J end by 2 bases, with 11 bases between. Germline-derived CDR1 and CDR2 are LGHNT and FRNRAP. Authors' analysis steps: Amplifying reference gene primers gave estimates of nucleated cell counts. Profiling relied on immunoSEQ multiplex PCR, and the TCRdb table lists in-frame clones only, not all of them. The V and J calls and clone size were taken over from that table, and D and trimming were inferred from the DNA. The sample has roughly 390,000 clones, 80% to 90% seen once.

Sequences were obtained from peripheral blood. This receptor was identified in a woman in her twenties or thirties with COVID-19, enrolled during active disease. This rearrangement joins TRBV12-5 to TRBJ2-3; weak D call: TRBD2 (6 bases). Here the CDR3 DNA reads TGTGCTAGTGGTAGAGCGGGCGTCACAGATACGCAGTATTTT. It yields the protein CASGRAGVTDTQYF.